The source of this TCR beta chain is a study of beta chain features in type 1 diabetes. The isolated RNA, all of it, was reverse transcribed, so expressed TCRB transcripts were what got sequenced. Clones were read by immunoSEQ multiplex PCR, and TCRdb kept only the in-frame ones, dropping some. The sample shows tens of thousands of clones, 50% to 55% of them seen only once. Points on this clone: Its antigen is unidentified.

Study-wide points: Among all four CD4+ subsets, Type 1 diabetes patients had TCRB CDR3s that were moderately but significantly shorter. VDJ junctions in type 1 diabetes patients carried more deletions and fewer insertions. The similarity of naive, central memory and Treg TCRB repertoires appeared greater among patients than among healthy donors. Researchers could not determine here whether HLA type influences TCRB rearrangement.

Central memory, naive, regulatory and stem cell-like memory CD4+ cells were sorted by CD45RO/CCR7/CD25/CD127/CD95/CD27. This receptor was identified in a woman aged 40 to 50 with type 1 diabetes. The sequenced sample consisted of Tregs from blood.

CDR3 DNA sequence: TGCAGCGTTGTAACGGGTCCCCTTCGAGAGCCCCAGCATTTT. This codes for CSVVTGPLREPQHF. The chain links TRBV29-1 to TRBJ1-5; the D is unclear. Between the trimmed V and J ends, which lost 4 bases and 8 bases, there was a span of 18 bases. This CDR3 is built from 14 residues. From germline, CDR1 is SQVTM and CDR2 ANQGSEA.